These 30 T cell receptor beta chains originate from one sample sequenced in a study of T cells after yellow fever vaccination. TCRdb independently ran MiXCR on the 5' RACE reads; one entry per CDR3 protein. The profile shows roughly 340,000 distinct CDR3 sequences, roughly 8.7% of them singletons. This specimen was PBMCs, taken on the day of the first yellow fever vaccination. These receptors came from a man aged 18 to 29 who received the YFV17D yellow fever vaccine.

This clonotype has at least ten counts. This CDR3 reads CASSFLEDYGGYTF. CDR3 DNA sequence: TGCGCCAGCAGCTTCCTGGAGGACTATGGTGGCTACACCTTC. The genes are TRBV5-1 and TRBJ1-2; D remains ambiguous. Germline V lookup: CDR1 SGHRS, CDR2 YFSETQ. Trimming cost V 2 bases and J 7 bases, with 15 bases left between them. The CDR3 contains 14 residues.

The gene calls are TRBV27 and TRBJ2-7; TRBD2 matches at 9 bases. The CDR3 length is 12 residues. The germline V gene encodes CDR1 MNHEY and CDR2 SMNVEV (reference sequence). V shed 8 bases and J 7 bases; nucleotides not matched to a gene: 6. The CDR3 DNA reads TGTGCCAGCGGGCTAGCGGGGCGAGAGCAGTACTTC. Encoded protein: CASGLAGREQYF.

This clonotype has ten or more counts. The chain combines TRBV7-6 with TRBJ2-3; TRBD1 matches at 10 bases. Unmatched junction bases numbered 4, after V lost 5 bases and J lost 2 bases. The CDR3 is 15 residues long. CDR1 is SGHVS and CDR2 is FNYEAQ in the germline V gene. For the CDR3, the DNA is TGTGCCAGCAGCAGGACAGGGGGTTCCACAGATACGCAGTATTTT. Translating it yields CASSRTGGSTDTQYF.

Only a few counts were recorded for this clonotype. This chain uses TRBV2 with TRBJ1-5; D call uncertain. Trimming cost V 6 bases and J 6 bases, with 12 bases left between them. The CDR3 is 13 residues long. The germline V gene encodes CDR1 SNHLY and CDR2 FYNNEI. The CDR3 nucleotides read TGTGCCAGCAGGCGGGAAGACATTCAGCCCCAGCATTTT. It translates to CASRREDIQPQHF.

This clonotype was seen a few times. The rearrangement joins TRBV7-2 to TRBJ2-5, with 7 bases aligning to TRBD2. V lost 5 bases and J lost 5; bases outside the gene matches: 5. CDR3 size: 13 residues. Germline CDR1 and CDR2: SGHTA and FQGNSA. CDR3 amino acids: CASSRLAGETQYF. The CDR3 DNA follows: TGTGCCAGCAGCCGACTAGCCGGCGAGACCCAGTACTTC. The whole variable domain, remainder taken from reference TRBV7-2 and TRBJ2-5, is GAGVSQSPSNKVTEKGKDVELRCDPISGHTALYWYRQSLGQGLEFLIYFQGNSAPDKSGLPSDRFSAERTGGSVSTLTIQRTQQEDSAVYLCASSRLAGETQYFGPGTRLLVL.

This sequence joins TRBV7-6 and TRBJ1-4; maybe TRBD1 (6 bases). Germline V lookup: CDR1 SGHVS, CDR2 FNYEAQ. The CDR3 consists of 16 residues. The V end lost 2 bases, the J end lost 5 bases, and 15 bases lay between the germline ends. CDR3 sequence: CASSLSQGPSNEKLFF. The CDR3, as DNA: TGTGCCAGCAGCTTATCACAGGGTCCTTCAAATGAAAAACTGTTTTTT.

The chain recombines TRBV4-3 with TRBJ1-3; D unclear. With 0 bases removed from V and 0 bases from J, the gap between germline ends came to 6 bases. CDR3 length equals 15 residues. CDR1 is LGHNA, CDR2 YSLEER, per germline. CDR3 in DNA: TGCGCCAGCAGCCAAGATCGACCCTCTGGAAACACCATATATTTT. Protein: CASSQDRPSGNTIYF.

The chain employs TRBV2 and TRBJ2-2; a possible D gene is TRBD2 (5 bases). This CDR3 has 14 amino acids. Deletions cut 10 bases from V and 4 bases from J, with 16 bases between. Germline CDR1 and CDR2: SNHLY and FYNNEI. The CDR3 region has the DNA TGTGCCACATGGGGTCCCCGGGGCACCGGGGAGCTGTTTTTT. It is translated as CATWGPRGTGELFF.

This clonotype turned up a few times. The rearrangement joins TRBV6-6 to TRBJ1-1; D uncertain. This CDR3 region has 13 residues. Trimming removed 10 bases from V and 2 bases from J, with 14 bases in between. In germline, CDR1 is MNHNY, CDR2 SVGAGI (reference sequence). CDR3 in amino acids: CANQRSLNTEAFF. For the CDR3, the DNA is TGTGCCAACCAGAGGAGCTTAAACACTGAAGCTTTCTTT.

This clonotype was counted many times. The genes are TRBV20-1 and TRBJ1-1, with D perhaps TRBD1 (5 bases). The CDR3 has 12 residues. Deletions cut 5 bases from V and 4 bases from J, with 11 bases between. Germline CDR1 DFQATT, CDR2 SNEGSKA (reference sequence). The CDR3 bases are TGCAGTGCTGACAAGGGGCTCACTGAAGCTTTCTTT. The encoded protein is CSADKGLTEAFF.

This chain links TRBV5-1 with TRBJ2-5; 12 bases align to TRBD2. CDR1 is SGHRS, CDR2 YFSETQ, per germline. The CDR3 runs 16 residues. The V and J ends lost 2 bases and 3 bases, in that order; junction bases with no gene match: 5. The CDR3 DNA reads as TGCGCCAGCAGCTTCGGGGCTAGCGGGGGGGAAGAGACCCAGTACTTC. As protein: CASSFGASGGEETQYF.

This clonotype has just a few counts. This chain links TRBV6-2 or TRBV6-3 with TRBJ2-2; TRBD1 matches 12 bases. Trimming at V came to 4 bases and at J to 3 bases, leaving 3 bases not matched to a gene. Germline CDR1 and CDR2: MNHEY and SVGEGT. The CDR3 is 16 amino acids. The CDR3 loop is CASSSGQGADTGELFF. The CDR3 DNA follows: TGTGCCAGCAGTTCGGGACAGGGGGCGGACACCGGGGAGCTGTTTTTT.

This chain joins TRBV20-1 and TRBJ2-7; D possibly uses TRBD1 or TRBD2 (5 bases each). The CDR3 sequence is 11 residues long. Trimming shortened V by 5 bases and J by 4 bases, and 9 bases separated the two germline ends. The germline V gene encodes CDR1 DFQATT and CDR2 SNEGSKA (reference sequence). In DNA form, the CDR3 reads TGCAGTGCTGGGGGTGTTTACGAGCAGTACTTC. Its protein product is CSAGGVYEQYF.

CDR3 nucleotides: TGTGCCAGCAGCTGTGACAGGGAAGATTCACCCCTCCACTTT. Encoded protein: CASSCDREDSPLHF. The chain has TRBV6-1 and TRBJ1-6, with 7 bases that match TRBD1. CDR1 is MNHNS and CDR2 is SASEGT in the germline V gene. Losses at the gene ends were 6 bases for V and 8 bases for J; bases not matched to a gene: 7. The CDR3 runs to 14 residues.

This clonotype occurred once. The CDR3 loop is CASSPRGAGGDTQYF. The CDR3 nucleotides read TGTGCCAGCAGCCCTCGGGGGGCTGGAGGAGATACGCAGTATTTT. J is TRBJ2-3 and V is TRBV7-3; a possible D gene is TRBD2 (7 bases). Germline CDR1 SGHTA, CDR2 FQGTGA. The length of the CDR3 is 15 residues. Trimming took off 5 bases at V and 5 bases at J, with 17 bases between the two ends.

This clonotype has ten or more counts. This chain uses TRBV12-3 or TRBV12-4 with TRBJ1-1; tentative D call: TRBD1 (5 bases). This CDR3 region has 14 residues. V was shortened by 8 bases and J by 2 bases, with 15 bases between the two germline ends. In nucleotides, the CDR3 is TGTGCCAGCGCCCCGGGACTCACTAACACTGAAGCTTTCTTT. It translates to CASAPGLTNTEAFF.

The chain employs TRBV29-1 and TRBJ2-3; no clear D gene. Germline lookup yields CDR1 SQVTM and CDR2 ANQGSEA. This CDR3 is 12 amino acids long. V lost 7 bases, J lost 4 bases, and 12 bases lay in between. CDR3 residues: CSATPGPDTQYF. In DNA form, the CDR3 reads TGCAGCGCCACCCCCGGGCCAGATACGCAGTATTTT.

The CDR3 loop reads CASGSDRDRGLGYEQYF. Written as DNA, the CDR3 is TGTGCTAGTGGTTCCGACCGGGACAGGGGTTTGGGCTACGAGCAGTACTTC. The genes are TRBV12-5 and TRBJ2-7; 10 bases map to TRBD1. The germline gives CDR1 LGHNT, CDR2 FRNRAP. V was clipped by 4 bases and J by 3 bases; unmatched bases: 12. The CDR3 extends over 17 amino acids.

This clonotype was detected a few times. The CDR3 nucleotides are TGCAGTGCGGGTGGGGGAAACAGGGGCCTAAACATTCAGTACTTC. Its translation is CSAGGGNRGLNIQYF. This chain connects TRBV20-1 to TRBJ2-4; 7 bases align to TRBD1. The trim removed 6 bases at V and 6 bases at J, leaving 14 bases unmatched. Germline assignment: CDR1 DFQATT and CDR2 SNEGSKA (reference sequence). This CDR3 spans 15 amino acids.

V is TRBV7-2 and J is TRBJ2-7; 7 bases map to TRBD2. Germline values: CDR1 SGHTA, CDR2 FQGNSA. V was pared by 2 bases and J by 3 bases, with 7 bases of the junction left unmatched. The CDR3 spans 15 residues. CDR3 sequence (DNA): TGTGCCAGCAGCTTATTGGGACTAAAGAGCTACGAGCAGTACTTC. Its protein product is CASSLLGLKSYEQYF.

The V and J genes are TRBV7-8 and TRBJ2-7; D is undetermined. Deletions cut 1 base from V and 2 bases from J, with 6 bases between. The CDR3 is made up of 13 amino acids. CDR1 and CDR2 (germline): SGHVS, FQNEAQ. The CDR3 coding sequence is TGTGCCAGCAGCTTAGACAGCCCCTACGAGCAGTACGTC. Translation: CASSLDSPYEQYV.

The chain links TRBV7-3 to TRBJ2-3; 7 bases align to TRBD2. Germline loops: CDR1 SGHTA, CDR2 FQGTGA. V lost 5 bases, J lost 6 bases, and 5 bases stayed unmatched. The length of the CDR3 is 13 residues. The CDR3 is CASSLGGWDTQYF. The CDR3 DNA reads TGTGCCAGCAGCCTCGGGGGGTGGGATACGCAGTATTTT. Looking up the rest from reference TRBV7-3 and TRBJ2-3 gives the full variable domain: GAGVSQTPSNKVTEKGKYVELRCDPISGHTALYWYRQSLGQGPEFLIYFQGTGAADDSGLPNDRFFAVRPEGSVSTLKIQRTERGDSAVYLCASSLGGWDTQYFGPGTRLTVL.

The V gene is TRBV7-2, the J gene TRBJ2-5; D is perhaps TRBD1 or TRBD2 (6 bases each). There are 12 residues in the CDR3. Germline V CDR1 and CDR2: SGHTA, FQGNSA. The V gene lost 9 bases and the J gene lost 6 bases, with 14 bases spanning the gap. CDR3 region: CASTRGAKTQYF. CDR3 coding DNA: TGTGCCAGTACTAGGGGGGCGAAGACCCAGTACTTC.

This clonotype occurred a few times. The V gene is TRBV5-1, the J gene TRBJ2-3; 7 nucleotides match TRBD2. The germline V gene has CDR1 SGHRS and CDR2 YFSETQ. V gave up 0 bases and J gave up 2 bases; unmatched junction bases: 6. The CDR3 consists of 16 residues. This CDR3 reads CASSLAPAGLTDTQYF. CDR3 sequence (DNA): TGCGCCAGCAGCTTGGCCCCAGCGGGACTCACAGATACGCAGTATTTT.

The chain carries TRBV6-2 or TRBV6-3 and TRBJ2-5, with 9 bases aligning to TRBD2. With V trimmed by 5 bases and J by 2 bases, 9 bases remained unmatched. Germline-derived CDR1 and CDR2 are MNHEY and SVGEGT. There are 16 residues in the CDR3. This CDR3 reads CASSTGTSMAQETQYF. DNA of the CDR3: TGTGCCAGCAGTACCGGGACTAGCATGGCACAAGAGACCCAGTACTTC.

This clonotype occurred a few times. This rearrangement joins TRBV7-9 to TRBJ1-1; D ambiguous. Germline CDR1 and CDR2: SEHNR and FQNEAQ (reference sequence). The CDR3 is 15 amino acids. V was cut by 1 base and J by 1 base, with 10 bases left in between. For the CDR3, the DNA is TGTGCCAGCAGCTTAGTTGGGCGCGGGAACACTGAAGCTTTCTTT. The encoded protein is CASSLVGRGNTEAFF.

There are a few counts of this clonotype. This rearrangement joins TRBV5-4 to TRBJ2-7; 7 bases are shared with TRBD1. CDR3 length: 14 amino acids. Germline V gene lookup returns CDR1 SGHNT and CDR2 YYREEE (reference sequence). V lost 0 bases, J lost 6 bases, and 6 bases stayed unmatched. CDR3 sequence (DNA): TGTGCCAGCAGCTTGGAAACAGGGGCTGGCGAGCAGTACTTC. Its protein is CASSLETGAGEQYF. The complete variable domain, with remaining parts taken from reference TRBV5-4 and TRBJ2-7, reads ETGVTQSPTHLIKTRGQQVTLRCSSQSGHNTVSWYQQALGQGPQFIFQYYREEENGRGNFPPRFSGLQFPNYSSELNVNALELDDSALYLCASSLETGAGEQYFGPGTRLTVT.

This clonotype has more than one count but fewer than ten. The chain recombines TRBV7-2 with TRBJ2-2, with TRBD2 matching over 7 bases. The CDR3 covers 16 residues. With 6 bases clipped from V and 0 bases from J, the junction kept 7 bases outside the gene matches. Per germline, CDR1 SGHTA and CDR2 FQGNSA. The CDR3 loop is CASSPPGLANTGELFF. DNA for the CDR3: TGTGCCAGCAGTCCACCAGGACTAGCGAACACCGGGGAGCTGTTTTTT. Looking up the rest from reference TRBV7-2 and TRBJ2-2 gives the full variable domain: GAGVSQSPSNKVTEKGKDVELRCDPISGHTALYWYRQSLGQGLEFLIYFQGNSAPDKSGLPSDRFSAERTGGSVSTLTIQRTQQEDSAVYLCASSPPGLANTGELFFGEGSRLTVL.

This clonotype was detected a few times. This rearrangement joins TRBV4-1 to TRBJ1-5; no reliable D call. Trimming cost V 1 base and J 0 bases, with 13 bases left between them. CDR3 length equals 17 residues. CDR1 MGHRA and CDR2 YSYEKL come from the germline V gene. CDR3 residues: CASSQVLTVFSNQPQHF. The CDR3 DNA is TGCGCCAGCAGCCAAGTCCTGACCGTCTTTAGCAATCAGCCCCAGCATTTT.

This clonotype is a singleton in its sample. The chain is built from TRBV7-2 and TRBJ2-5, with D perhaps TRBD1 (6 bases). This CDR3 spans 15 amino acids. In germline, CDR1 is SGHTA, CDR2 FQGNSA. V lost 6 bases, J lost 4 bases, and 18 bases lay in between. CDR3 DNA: TGTGCCAGCAGATATAGAACAGGGAATCCAGAGACCCAGTACTTC. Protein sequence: CASRYRTGNPETQYF.